This section outlines one TCR beta chain sequence together with its context. The CDR3 runs to 13 residues. Germline trimming cut 5 bases from V and 4 bases from J; bases unmatched to any gene: 4. The germline V gene has CDR1 SGHAT and CDR2 FQNNGV. These data are taken from a study of blood T cell repertoires in COVID-19. Study overall: Some COVID-19 samples were acute and others convalescent; all came from the United States, Italy and Spain.

Original processing methods: Quantification of nucleated cells was approximated via reference gene primer amplification. Assay: immunoSEQ multiplex PCR; the TCRdb copy retains only in-frame clones and omits some. That table supplies the V and J calls and clone size; D and trimming were determined from the DNA. The data show roughly 140,000 clones, with 75% to 85% seen just once and 0.45% to 0.6% held by the top ten. The sequencing sample was made of peripheral blood. The receptor's source is a man in his 60s with acute or convalescent COVID-19. The chain employs TRBV11-2 and TRBJ1-2; 7 nucleotides match TRBD1. CDR3 bases: TGTGCCAGCAGCGGTCAGGGGGTCTATGGCTACACCTTC. Translated: CASSGQGVYGYTF.